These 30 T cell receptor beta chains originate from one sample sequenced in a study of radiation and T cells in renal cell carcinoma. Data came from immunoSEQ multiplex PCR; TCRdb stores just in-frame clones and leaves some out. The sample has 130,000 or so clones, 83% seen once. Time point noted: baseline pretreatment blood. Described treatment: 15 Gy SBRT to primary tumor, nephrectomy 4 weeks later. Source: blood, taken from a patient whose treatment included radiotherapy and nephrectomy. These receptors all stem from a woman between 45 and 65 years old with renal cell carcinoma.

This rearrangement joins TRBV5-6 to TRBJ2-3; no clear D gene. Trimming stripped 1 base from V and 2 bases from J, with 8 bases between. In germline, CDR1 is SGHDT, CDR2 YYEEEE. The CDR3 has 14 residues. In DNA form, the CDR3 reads TGTGCCAGCAGCTTGTGGTACTACACAGATACGCAGTATTTT. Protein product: CASSLWYYTDTQYF. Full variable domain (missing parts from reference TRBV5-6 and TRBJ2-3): DAGVTQSPTHLIKTRGQQVTLRCSPKSGHDTVSWYQQALGQGPQFIFQYYEEEERQRGNFPDRFSGHQFPNYSSELNVNALLLGDSALYLCASSLWYYTDTQYFGPGTRLTVL.

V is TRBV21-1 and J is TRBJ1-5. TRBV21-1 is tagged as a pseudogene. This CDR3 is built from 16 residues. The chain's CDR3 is CASREGRAQGNQPQHF. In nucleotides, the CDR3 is TGTGCCAGCAGAGAAGGGAGGGCCCAGGGCAATCAGCCCCAGCATTTT.

CDR3 in amino acids: CASSFTGTGGWDTGELFF. The CDR3 nucleotides read TGCGCCAGCAGCTTTACCGGGACAGGGGGTTGGGACACCGGGGAGCTGTTTTTT. The chain couples TRBV5-1 to TRBJ2-2; 11 nucleotides match TRBD1. J gave up 3 bases and V 2 bases, and 9 bases lay outside the gene matches. Germline V gene data show CDR1 as SGHRS and CDR2 as YFSETQ. This CDR3 contains 18 residues. Full variable domain (missing parts from reference TRBV5-1 and TRBJ2-2): KAGVTQTPRYLIKTRGQQVTLSCSPISGHRSVSWYQQTPGQGLQFLFEYFSETQRNKGNFPGRFSGRQFSNSRSEMNVSTLELGDSALYLCASSFTGTGGWDTGELFFGEGSRLTVL.

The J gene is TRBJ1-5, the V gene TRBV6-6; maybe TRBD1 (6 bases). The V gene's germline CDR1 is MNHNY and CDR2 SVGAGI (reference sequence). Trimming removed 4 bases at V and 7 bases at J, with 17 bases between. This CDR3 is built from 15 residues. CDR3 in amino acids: CASSSRRQASQPQHF. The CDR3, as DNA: TGTGCCAGCAGTTCCCGGAGACAGGCAAGCCAGCCCCAGCATTTT.

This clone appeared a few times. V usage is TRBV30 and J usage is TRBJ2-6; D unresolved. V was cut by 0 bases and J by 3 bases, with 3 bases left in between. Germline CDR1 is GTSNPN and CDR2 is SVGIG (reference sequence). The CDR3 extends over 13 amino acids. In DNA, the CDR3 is TGTGCCTGGAGTGTAATTGGGGCCAACGTCCTGACTTTC. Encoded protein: CAWSVIGANVLTF.

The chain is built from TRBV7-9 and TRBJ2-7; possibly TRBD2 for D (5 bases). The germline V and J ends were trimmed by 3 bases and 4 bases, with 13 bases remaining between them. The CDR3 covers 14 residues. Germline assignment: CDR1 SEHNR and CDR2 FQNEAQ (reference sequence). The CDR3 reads CASSLAGMLYEQYF. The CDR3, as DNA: TGTGCCAGCAGCTTGGCCGGGATGCTTTACGAGCAGTACTTC.

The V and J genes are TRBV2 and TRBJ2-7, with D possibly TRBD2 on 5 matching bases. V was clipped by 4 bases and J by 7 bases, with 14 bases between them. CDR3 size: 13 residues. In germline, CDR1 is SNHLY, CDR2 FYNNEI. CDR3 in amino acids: CASSGERPGEQYF. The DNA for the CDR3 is TGTGCCAGCAGTGGAGAACGGCCGGGGGAGCAGTACTTC.

The CDR3 DNA sequence: TGCGCCAGCAGTGAGCCGGGACAGGGGGCGGGTGAGCAGTACTTC. It is translated as CASSEPGQGAGEQYF. This chain uses TRBV10-1 with TRBJ2-7; 12 positions agree with TRBD1. The V and J ends lost 2 bases and 7 bases, in that order; junction bases with no gene match: 6. The germline V gene encodes CDR1 WNHNN and CDR2 SYGVQD (reference sequence). This CDR3 comprises 15 residues.

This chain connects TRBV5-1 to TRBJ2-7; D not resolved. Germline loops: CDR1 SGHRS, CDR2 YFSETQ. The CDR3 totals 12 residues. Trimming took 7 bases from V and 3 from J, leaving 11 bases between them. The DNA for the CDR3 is TGCGCCAGCTCCGCACAAGGCTACGAGCAGTACTTC. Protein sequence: CASSAQGYEQYF.

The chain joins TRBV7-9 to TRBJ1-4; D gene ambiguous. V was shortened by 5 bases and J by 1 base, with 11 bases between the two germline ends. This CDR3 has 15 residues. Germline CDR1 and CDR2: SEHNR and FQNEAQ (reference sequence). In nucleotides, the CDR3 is TGTGCCAGCAGCCAAGGCGGGGAAACTAATGAAAAACTGTTTTTT. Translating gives CASSQGGETNEKLFF. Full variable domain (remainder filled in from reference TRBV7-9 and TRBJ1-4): DTGVSQNPRHKITKRGQNVTFRCDPISEHNRLYWYRQTLGQGPEFLTYFQNEAQLEKSRLLSDRFSAERPKGSFSTLEIQRTEQGDSAMYLCASSQGGETNEKLFFGSGTQLSVL.

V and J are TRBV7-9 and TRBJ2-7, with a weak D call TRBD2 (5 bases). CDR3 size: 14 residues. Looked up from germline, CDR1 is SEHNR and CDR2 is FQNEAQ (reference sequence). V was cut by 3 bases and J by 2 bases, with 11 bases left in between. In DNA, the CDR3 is TGTGCCAGCAGCTTTGGTAGCGAGACCTACGAGCAGTACTTC. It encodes CASSFGSETYEQYF.

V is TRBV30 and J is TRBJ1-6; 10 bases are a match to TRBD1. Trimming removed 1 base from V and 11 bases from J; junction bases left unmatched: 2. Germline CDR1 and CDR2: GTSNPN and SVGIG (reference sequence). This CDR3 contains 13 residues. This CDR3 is CAWSGTGGTPLHF. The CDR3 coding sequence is TGTGCCTGGAGTGGGACAGGGGGGACACCCCTCCACTTT.

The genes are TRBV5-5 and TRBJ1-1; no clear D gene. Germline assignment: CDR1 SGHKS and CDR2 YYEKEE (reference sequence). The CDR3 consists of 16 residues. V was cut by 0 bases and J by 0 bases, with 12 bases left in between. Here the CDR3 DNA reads TGTGCCAGCAGCTTGGGAGGTCCAAGATTGAACACTGAAGCTTTCTTT. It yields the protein CASSLGGPRLNTEAFF. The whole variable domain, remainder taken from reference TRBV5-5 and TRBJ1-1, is DAGVTQSPTHLIKTRGQQVTLRCSPISGHKSVSWYQQVLGQGPQFIFQYYEKEERGRGNFPDRFSARQFPNYSSELNVNALLLGDSALYLCASSLGGPRLNTEAFFGQGTRLTVV.

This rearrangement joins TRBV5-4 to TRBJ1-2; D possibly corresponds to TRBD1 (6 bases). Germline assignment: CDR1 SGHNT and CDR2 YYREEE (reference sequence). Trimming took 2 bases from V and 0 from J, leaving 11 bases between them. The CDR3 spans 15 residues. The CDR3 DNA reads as TGTGCCAGCAGCTTCCCGAGGGGGACTAACTATGGCTACACCTTC. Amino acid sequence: CASSFPRGTNYGYTF.

CDR3 bases: TGCAGCGTTGAGTACTCGGACAGCGCGCCTTACGAGCAGTACTTC. Its translation: CSVEYSDSAPYEQYF. The chain carries TRBV29-1 and TRBJ2-7; TRBD1 is a possible D gene (6 bases). The CDR3 extends over 15 amino acids. Trimming left V 3 bases short and J 4 bases short, with 19 bases between. Germline V lookup: CDR1 SQVTM, CDR2 ANQGSEA.

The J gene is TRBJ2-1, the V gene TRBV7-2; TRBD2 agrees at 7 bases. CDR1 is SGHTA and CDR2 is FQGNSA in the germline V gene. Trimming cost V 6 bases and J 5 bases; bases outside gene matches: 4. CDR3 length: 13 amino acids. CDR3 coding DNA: TGTGCCAGCAGAAATGGGGGGGACAATGAGCAGTTCTTC. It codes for CASRNGGDNEQFF. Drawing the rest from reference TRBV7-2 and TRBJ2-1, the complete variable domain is GAGVSQSPSNKVTEKGKDVELRCDPISGHTALYWYRQSLGQGLEFLIYFQGNSAPDKSGLPSDRFSAERTGGSVSTLTIQRTQQEDSAVYLCASRNGGDNEQFFGPGTRLTVL.

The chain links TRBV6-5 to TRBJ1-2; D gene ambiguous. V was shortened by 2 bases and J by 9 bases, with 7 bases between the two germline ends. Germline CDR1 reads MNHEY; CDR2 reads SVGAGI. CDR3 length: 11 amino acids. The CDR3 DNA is TGTGCCAGCAGTTACGGGGAGAGCTACACCTTC. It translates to CASSYGESYTF.

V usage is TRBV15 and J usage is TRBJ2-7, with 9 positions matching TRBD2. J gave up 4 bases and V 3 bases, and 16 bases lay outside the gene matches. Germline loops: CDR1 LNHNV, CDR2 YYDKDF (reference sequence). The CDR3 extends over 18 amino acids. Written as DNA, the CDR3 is TGTGCCACCAGCAGTTTCTTCAGTGCTAGCGGGATAATTTACGAGCAGTACTTC. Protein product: CATSSFFSASGIIYEQYF. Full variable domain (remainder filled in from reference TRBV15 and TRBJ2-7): DAMVIQNPRYQVTQFGKPVTLSCSQTLNHNVMYWYQQKSSQAPKLLFHYYDKDFNNEADTPDNFQSRRPNTSFCFLDIRSPGLGDTAMYLCATSSFFSASGIIYEQYFGPGTRLTVT.

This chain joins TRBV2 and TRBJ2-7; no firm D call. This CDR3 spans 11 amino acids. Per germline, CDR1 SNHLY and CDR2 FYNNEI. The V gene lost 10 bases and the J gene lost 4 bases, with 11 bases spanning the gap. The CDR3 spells CAISQTYEQYF. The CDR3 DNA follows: TGTGCCATCTCCCAGACGTACGAGCAGTACTTC.

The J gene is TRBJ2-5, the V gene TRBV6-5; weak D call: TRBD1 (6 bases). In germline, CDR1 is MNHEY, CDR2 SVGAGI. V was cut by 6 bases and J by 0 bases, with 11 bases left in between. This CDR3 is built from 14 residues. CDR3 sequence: CASSRTVNQETQYF. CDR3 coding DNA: TGTGCCAGCAGCCGGACAGTCAACCAAGAGACCCAGTACTTC.

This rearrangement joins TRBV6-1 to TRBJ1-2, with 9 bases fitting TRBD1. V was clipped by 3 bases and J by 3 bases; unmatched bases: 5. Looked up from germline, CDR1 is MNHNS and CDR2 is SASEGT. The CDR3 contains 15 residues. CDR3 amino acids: CASSEGQGNYYGYTF. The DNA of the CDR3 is TGTGCCAGCAGTGAGGGACAGGGAAACTACTATGGCTACACCTTC.

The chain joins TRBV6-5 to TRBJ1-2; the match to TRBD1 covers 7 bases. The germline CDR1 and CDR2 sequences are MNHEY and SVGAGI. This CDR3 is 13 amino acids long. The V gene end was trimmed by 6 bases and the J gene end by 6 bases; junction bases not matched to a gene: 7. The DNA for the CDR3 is TGTGCCAGCAGCGAGCAAGGGGGCCATGGCTACACCTTC. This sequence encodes CASSEQGGHGYTF.

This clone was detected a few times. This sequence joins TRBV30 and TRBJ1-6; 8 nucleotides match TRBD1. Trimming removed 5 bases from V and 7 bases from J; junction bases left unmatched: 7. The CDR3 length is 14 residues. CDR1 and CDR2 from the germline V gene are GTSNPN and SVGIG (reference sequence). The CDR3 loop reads CAWGRAGGNSPLHF. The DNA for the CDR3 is TGTGCCTGGGGTCGGGCAGGGGGCAATTCACCCCTCCACTTT.

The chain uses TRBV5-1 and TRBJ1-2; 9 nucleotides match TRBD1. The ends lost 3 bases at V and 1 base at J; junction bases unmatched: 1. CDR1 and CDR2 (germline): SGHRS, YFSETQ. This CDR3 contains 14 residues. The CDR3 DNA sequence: TGCGCCAGCAGCTCGACAGGGGGTAACTATGGCTACACCTTC. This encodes CASSSTGGNYGYTF. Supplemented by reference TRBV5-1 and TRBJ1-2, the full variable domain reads KAGVTQTPRYLIKTRGQQVTLSCSPISGHRSVSWYQQTPGQGLQFLFEYFSETQRNKGNFPGRFSGRQFSNSRSEMNVSTLELGDSALYLCASSSTGGNYGYTFGSGTRLTVV.

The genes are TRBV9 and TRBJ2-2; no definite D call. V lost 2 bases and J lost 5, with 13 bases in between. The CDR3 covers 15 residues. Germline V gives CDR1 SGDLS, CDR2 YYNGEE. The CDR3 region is CASSVSPQSTGELFF. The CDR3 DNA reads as TGTGCCAGCAGCGTTAGTCCCCAGAGTACCGGGGAGCTGTTTTTT.

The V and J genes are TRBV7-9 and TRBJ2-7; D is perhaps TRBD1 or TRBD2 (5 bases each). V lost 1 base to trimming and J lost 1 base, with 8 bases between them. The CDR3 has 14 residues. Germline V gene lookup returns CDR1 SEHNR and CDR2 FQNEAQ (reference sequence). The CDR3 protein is CASSLDGASYEQYF. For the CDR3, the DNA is TGTGCCAGCAGCTTAGACGGGGCTTCCTACGAGCAGTACTTC. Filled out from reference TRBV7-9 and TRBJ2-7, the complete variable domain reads DTGVSQNPRHKITKRGQNVTFRCDPISEHNRLYWYRQTLGQGPEFLTYFQNEAQLEKSRLLSDRFSAERPKGSFSTLEIQRTEQGDSAMYLCASSLDGASYEQYFGPGTRLTVT.

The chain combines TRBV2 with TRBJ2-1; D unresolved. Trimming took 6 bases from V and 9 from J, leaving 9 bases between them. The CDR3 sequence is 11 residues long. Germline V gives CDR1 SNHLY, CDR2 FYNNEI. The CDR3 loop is CASRAVGEQFF. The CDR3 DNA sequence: TGTGCCAGCAGGGCCGTAGGTGAGCAGTTCTTC. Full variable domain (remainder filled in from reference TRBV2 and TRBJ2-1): EPEVTQTPSHQVTQMGQEVILRCVPISNHLYFYWYRQILGQKVEFLVSFYNNEISEKSEIFDDQFSVERPDGSNFTLKIRSTKLEDSAMYFCASRAVGEQFFGPGTRLTVL.

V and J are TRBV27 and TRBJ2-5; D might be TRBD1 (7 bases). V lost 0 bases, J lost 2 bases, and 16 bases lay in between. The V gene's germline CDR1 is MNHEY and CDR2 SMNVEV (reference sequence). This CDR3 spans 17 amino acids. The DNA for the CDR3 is TGTGCCAGCAGTTTATCGAACGCAGGGGGGACTCAAGAGACCCAGTACTTC. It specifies CASSLSNAGGTQETQYF.

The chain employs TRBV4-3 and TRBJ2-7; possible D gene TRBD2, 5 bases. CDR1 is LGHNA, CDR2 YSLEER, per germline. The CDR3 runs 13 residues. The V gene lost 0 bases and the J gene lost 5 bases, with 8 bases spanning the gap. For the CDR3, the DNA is TGCGCCAGCAGCCAAGAGCCGGGAAACGAGCAGTACTTC. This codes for CASSQEPGNEQYF.

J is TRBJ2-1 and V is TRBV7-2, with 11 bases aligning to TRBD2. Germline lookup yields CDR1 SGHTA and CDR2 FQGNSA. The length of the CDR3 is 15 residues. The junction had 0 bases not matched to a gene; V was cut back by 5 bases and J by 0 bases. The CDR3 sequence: CASSTSGSSYNEQFF. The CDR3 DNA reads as TGTGCCAGCAGCACTAGCGGGAGCTCCTACAATGAGCAGTTCTTC. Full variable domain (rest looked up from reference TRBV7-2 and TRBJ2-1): GAGVSQSPSNKVTEKGKDVELRCDPISGHTALYWYRQSLGQGLEFLIYFQGNSAPDKSGLPSDRFSAERTGGSVSTLTIQRTQQEDSAVYLCASSTSGSSYNEQFFGPGTRLTVL.